This paragraph reports one TCR beta chain. Its antigen is unknown. Produced via immunoSEQ multiplex PCR; TCRdb's table is partial and in-frame only. This table has 350,000 to 400,000 clones, around nine tenths appearing once. Germline V lookup: CDR1 LGHNA, CDR2 YSLEER. The CDR3 runs 14 residues. J was trimmed by 2 bases and V by 3 bases; bases with no gene match: 3. These data come from a study of Ad26.COV2.S vaccination and SARS-CoV-2 variants. Study-level background: Enrolled in COV1001, the donor was in the Ad26.COV2.S trial arm, which received the vaccine. Donor got 5x10^10 or 1x10^11 viral particles of Ad26.COV2.S. Overall study results and limits: Placebo recipients had lower spike-specific TCR breadth than vaccine recipients.

The treatment is: some 20 received Ad26.COV2.S at low or high dose, single or two shots; 5 received placebo; per-sample allocation not given. Sampling was performed 63 days after the first vaccine or placebo injection. The chain uses TRBV4-3 and TRBJ1-1, with 7 bases aligning to TRBD1. The TCR originated in a person aged 18-60 years who received the Ad26.COV2.S COVID-19 vaccine or a placebo. The sample was peripheral blood, taken in a trial of Ad26.COV2.S vaccine versus placebo. CDR3 region: CASSHGQANTEAFF. CDR3 nucleotides: TGCGCCAGCAGCCACGGACAGGCTAACACTGAAGCTTTCTTT.